This TCR beta chain was obtained from a study of control samples from healthy donors and cancer patients. Clones were read by immunoSEQ multiplex PCR, and TCRdb kept only the in-frame ones, dropping some. The data show 100,000 to 150,000 clones, with more than 75% seen just once and around 9% held by the top ten. The CDR3 loop spans 13 amino acids. V dropped 0 bases and J dropped 5 bases, with 7 bases sitting between them. Germline V gene lookup returns CDR1 LNHNV and CDR2 YYDKDF (reference sequence). This clone turned up a few times. J is TRBJ2-5 and V is TRBV15; no firm D call. The receptor comes from a man in his forties in good health. Sequenced input: blood. CDR3 coding DNA: TGTGCCACCAGCAGAGATGTAGGGGAGACCCAGTACTTC. This codes for CATSRDVGETQYF.